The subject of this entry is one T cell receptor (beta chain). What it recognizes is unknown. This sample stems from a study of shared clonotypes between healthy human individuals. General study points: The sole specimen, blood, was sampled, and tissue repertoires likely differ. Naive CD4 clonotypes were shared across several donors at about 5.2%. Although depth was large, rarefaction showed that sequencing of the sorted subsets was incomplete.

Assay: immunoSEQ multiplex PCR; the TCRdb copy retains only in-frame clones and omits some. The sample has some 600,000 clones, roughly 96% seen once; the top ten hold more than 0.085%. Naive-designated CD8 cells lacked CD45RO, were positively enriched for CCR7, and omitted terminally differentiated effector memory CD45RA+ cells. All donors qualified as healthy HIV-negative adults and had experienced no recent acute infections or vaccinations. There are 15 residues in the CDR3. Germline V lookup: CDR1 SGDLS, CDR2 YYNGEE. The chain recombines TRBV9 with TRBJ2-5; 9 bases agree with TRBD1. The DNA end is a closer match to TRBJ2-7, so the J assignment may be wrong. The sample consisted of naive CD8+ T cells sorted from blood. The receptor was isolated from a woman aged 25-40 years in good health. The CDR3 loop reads CASSESGTGFDEQYF. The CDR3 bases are TGTGCCAGCAGCGAGTCCGGGACAGGGTTTGACGAGCAGTACTTC.